Listed below are T cell receptor beta chains from one sample, sequenced in a study of T cells expressing NK-cell markers. From the 5' RACE reads, TCRdb lists one entry per CDR3 protein and no DNA. The listing contains about 540,000 distinct CDR3 sequences. The sample consisted of blood T cells: a sorted CD56 or NKG2C T cell subset, CD4+ or CD8+ T cells, or bulk PBMC T cells (not recorded which). The receptors come from a man younger than 35 in good health. Both conserved end residues are part of each CDR3.

v_call,j_call,cdr3_aa
TRBV11-2,TRBJ2-5,CASSISGSGETQYF
TRBV12-3/TRBV12-4,TRBJ1-1,CASSLRSGYITEAFF
TRBV12-3/TRBV12-4,TRBJ2-1,CASSQLAGGHSYNEQFF
TRBV20-1,TRBJ2-1,CSAREREGRYNEQFF
TRBV20-1,TRBJ2-7,CSARNQRSSYEQYF
TRBV11-2,TRBJ2-1,CASRGLRDRIYNEQFF
TRBV6-1,TRBJ2-5,CASSENRHKTQYF
TRBV20-1,TRBJ2-1,CSAPAGLSRNEQFF
TRBV11-2,TRBJ2-1,CASSLEPGSGFF
TRBV20-1,TRBJ2-1,CSARGRGTGVNEQFF
TRBV20-1,TRBJ2-1,CSARGQGSAEQFF